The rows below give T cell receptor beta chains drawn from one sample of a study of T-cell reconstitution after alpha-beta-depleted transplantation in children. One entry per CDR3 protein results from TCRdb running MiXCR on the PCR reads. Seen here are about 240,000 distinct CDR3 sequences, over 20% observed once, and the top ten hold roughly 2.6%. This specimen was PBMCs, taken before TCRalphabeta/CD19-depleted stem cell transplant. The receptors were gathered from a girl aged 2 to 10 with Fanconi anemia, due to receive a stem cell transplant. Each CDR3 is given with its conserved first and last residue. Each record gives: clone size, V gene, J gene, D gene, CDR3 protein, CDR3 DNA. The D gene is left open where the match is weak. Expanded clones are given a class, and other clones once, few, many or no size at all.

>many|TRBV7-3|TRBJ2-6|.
CASSIGSGANVLTF
TGTGCCAGCAGCATAGGGTCTGGGGCCAACGTCCTGACTTTC
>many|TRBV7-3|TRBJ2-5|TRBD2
CASSPGLAGAQETQYF
TGTGCCAGCAGCCCTGGACTAGCGGGGGCCCAAGAGACCCAGTACTTC
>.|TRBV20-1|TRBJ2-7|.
CSERGQSYEQYF
TGCAGCGAACGAGGACAGAGCTACGAGCAGTACTTC
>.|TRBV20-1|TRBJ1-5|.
CSAVGGREQPQHF
TGCAGTGCAGTAGGGGGGAGGGAACAGCCCCAGCATTTT
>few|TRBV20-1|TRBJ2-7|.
CSARSGGVYEQYF
TGCAGTGCTAGAAGTGGGGGAGTCTACGAGCAGTACTTC
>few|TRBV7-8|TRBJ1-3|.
CASSQPPGGIGAGNTIYF
TGTGCCAGCAGCCAGCCTCCGGGGGGCATTGGGGCTGGAAACACCATATATTTT
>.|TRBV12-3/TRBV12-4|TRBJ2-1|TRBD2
CASSFWDYNNEQFF
TGTGCCAGCAGTTTCTGGGACTACAACAATGAGCAGTTCTTC
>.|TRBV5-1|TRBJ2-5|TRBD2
CASRGVAGVSETQYF
TGCGCCAGCAGAGGGGTAGCGGGAGTTTCGGAGACCCAGTACTTC
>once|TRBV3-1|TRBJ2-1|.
CASSRSRGYNEQFF
TGTGCCAGCAGCCGTAGTAGGGGTTACAATGAGCAGTTCTTC
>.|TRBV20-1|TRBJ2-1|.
CSARDVAEQFF
TGCAGTGCTAGAGATGTTGCTGAGCAGTTCTTC
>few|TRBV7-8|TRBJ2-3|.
CASSLGVNRYSTDTQYF
TGTGCCAGCAGCTTAGGTGTTAATCGGTATAGCACAGATACGCAGTATTTT
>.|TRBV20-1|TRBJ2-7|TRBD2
CSADSPGLAGYEQYF
TGCAGTGCTGATTCACCGGGACTAGCGGGTTACGAGCAGTACTTC
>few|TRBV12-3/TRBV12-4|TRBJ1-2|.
CASSLEWVYTF
TGTGCCAGCAGTTTAGAGTGGGTCTACACCTTC
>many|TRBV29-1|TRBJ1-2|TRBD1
CSVDQGANYGYTF
TGCAGCGTTGACCAGGGGGCGAACTATGGCTACACCTTC
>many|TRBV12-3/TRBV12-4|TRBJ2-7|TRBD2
CASSLGERLAENEQYF
TGTGCCAGCAGCCTGGGGGAACGACTAGCCGAAAACGAGCAGTACTTC
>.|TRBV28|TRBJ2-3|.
CASSLFSGRYTDTQYF
TGTGCCAGCAGTTTATTTTCGGGGAGATACACAGATACGCAGTATTTT
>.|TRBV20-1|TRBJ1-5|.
CSASQTVSNQPQHF
TGCAGTGCTAGCCAAACAGTTAGCAATCAGCCCCAGCATTTT
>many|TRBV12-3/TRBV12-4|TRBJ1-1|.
CASSSEAQSEAFF
TGTGCCAGCAGTTCGGAGGCGCAGAGTGAAGCTTTCTTT
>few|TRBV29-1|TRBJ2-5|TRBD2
CSVDWRGEETQYF
TGCAGCGTTGATTGGCGGGGGGAAGAGACCCAGTACTTC
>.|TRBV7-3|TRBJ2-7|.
CASSPVEVGESYEQYF
TGTGCCAGCAGCCCAGTGGAGGTCGGGGAATCCTACGAGCAGTACTTC
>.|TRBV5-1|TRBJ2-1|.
CASSPGRATSREQFF
TGCGCCAGCAGCCCCGGCCGGGCGACGAGCAGGGAGCAGTTCTTC
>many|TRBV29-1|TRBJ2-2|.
CSAQTLTGELFF
TGCAGCGCCCAGACTCTTACCGGGGAGCTGTTTTTT
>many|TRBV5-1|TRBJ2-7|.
CASSPEVTDQKYF
TGCGCCAGCAGCCCCGAGGTCACCGACCAGAAGTACTTC
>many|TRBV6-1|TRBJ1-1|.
CASSEALVVNTEAFF
TGTGCCAGCAGTGAAGCTTTGGTCGTGAACACTGAAGCTTTCTTT
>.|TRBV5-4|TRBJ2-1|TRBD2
CASSPGLAAPYNEQFF
TGTGCCAGCAGCCCAGGACTAGCGGCGCCTTACAATGAGCAGTTCTTC
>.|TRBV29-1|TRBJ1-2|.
CSVELNYGCTF
TGCAGCGTTGAGCTTAACTATGGCTGCACCTTC
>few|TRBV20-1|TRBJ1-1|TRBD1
CSASRGLVNTEAFF
TGCAGTGCTAGCAGGGGGTTGGTGAACACTGAAGCTTTCTTT
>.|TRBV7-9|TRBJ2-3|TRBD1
CASSWDRMWADTQYF
TGTGCCAGCAGCTGGGACAGGATGTGGGCAGATACGCAGTATTTT
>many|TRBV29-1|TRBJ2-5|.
CSVETPHRGETQYF
TGCAGCGTTGAAACCCCCCACAGAGGGGAGACCCAGTACTTC
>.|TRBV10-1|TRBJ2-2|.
CASSESKPNTGELFF
TGCGCCAGCAGTGAGTCGAAGCCGAACACCGGGGAGCTGTTTTTT
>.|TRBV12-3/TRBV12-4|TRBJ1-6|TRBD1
CASSSGTAYNSPLHF
TGTGCCAGCAGTTCGGGGACAGCTTATAATTCACCCCTCCACTTT
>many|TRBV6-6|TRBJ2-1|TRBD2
CATRRESNEQFF
TGTGCCACCCGGCGGGAGTCCAATGAGCAGTTCTTC
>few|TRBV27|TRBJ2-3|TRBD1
CASSIRQGRGHTDTQYF
TGTGCCAGCAGTATAAGACAGGGTAGGGGTCACACAGATACGCAGTATTTT
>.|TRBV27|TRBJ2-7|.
CASRPSFRTAVYEQYF
TGTGCCAGCAGGCCGTCCTTCAGGACGGCAGTGTACGAGCAGTACTTC
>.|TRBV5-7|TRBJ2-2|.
CASSSGLNGELFF
TGTGCCAGCAGCTCCGGGCTGAACGGGGAGCTGTTTTTT
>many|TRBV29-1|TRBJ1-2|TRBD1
CSARDRGTYGYTF
TGCAGCGCACGGGACAGGGGGACCTATGGCTACACCTTC
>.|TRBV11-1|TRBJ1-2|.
CASSFKRGVNYGYTF
TGTGCCAGCAGCTTTAAGCGGGGGGTTAACTATGGCTACACCTTC
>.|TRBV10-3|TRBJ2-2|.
CAIGRELDTGELFF
TGTGCCATCGGCAGGGAACTGGACACCGGGGAGCTGTTTTTT
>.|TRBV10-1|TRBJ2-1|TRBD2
CASSERTSAPYNEQFF
TGCGCCAGCAGTGAGAGGACTAGCGCTCCCTACAATGAGCAGTTCTTC
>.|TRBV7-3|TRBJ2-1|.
CASSLTGLGNEQFF
TGTGCCAGCAGCTTAACAGGGTTGGGAAATGAGCAGTTCTTC
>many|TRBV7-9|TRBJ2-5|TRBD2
CASSPGLVGETQYF
TGTGCCAGCAGCCCTGGACTAGTTGGAGAGACCCAGTACTTC
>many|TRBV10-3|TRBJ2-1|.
CAISVNGRRNNEQFF
TGTGCCATCAGTGTTAATGGGCGGAGGAACAATGAGCAGTTCTTC
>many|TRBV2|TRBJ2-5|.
CASSGEETQYF
TGTGCCAGCAGTGGAGAAGAGACCCAGTACTTC
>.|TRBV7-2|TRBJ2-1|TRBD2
CASSFKGGSDYLAGGRNEQFF
TGTGCCAGCAGCTTTAAGGGGGGGAGCGATTACCTAGCGGGAGGTAGGAATGAGCAGTTCTTC
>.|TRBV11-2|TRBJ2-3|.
CASSFRTKDTQYF
TGTGCCAGCAGCTTTAGGACAAAGGATACGCAGTATTTT
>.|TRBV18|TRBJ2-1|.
CASSPTRVHEQFF
TGTGCCAGCTCCCCGACCAGGGTCCATGAGCAGTTCTTC
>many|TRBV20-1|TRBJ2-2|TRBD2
CSAREFGTRSGELFF
TGCAGTGCTAGAGAGTTTGGGACTAGATCCGGGGAGCTGTTTTTT
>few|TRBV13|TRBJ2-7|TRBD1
CASSRGTDGNYEQYF
TGTGCCAGCAGCCGAGGGACAGACGGAAACTACGAGCAGTACTTC